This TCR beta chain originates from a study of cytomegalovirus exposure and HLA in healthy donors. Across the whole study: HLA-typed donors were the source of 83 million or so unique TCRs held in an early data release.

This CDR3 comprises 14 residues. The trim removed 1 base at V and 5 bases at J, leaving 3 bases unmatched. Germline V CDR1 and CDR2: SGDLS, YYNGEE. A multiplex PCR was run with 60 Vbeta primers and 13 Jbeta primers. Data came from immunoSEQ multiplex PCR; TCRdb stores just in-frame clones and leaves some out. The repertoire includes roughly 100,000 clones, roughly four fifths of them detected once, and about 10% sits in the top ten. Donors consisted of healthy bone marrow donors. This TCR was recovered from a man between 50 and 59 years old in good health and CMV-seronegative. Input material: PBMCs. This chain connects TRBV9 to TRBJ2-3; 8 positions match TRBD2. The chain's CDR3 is CASSVSGRLDTQYF. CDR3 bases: TGTGCCAGCAGCGTAAGCGGGAGATTAGATACGCAGTATTTT. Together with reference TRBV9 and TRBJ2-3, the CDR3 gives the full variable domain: DSGVTQTPKHLITATGQRVTLRCSPRSGDLSVYWYQQSLDQGLQFLIQYYNGEERAKGNILERFSAQQFPDLHSELNLSSLELGDSALYFCASSVSGRLDTQYFGPGTRLTVL.